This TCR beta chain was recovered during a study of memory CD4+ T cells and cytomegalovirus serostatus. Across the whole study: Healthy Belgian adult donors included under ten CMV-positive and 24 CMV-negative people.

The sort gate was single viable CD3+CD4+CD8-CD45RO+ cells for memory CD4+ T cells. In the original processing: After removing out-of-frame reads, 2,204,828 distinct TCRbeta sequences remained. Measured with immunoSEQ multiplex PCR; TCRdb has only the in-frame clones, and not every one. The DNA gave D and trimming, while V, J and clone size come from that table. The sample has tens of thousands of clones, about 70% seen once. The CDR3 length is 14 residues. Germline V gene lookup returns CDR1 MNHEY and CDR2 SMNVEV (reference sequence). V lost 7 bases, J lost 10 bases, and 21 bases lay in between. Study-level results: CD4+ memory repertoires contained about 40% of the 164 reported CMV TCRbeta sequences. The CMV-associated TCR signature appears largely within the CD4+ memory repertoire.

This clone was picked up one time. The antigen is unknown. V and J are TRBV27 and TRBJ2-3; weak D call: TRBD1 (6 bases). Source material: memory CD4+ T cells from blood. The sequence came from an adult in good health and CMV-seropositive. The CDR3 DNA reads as TGTGCCAGCACTCCCCGGGAAAGGGGGAAAGCGCAGTATTTT. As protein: CASTPRERGKAQYF.